The rows below give T cell receptor beta chains drawn from one sample of a study of blood T cell repertoires in COVID-19. Here immunoSEQ multiplex PCR was the method, and the copy in TCRdb shows in-frame clones only, minus some. The sample lists roughly 180,000 clones; around nine tenths were seen once. Input material: peripheral blood. The receptors were gathered from a man aged 70 or older with active or convalescent COVID-19. CDR3s include the opening cysteine and the closing phenylalanine or tryptophan. Fields, in order: D gene, J gene, V gene, clone size, CDR3 DNA, CDR3 protein. The D gene is left open where the match is weak. The listing skips clone size in some rows; elsewhere it reads once, few, many or a size class.

TRBD2 | TRBJ2-1 | TRBV25-1 | - | TGTGCCAGCAGTTTGTCGGGAGGGCTATACAATGAGCAGTTCTTC | CASSLSGGLYNEQFF
TRBD2 | TRBJ2-3 | TRBV5-1 | - | TGCGCCAGCAGCCTGACTAGCGGGGACCCCACAGATACGCAGTATTTT | CASSLTSGDPTDTQYF
TRBD2 | TRBJ2-7 | TRBV9 | - | TGTGCCAGCAGCGTAGCTGGTAGCGGGAGGGCCGAGTACGAGCAGTACTTC | CASSVAGSGRAEYEQYF
TRBD2 | TRBJ2-7 | TRBV6-5 | - | TGTGCCAGTGAGGGAGGGCCGGGCGAGCAGTACTTC | CASEGGPGEQYF
TRBD1 | TRBJ1-1 | TRBV10-3 | - | TGTGCCATCAGTGGGACAGGGGAAGCTTTCTTT | CAISGTGEAFF
- | TRBJ2-7 | TRBV3-1/TRBV3-2 | few | TGTGCCAGCAGCCAAGGACAGGTTCTCTACGAGCAGTACTTC | CASSQGQVLYEQYF
- | TRBJ2-5 | TRBV12-3/TRBV12-4 | - | TGTGCCAGCAGTTCGACAGGAGAGGAGACCCAGTACTTC | CASSSTGEETQYF
TRBD1 | TRBJ2-7 | TRBV5-1 | - | TGCGCCAGCAGCCTCGGGGACAGGGTCTCCTACGAGCAGTACTTC | CASSLGDRVSYEQYF
TRBD1 | TRBJ1-5 | TRBV19 | - | TGTGCCAGTAGTATAACCCACAGGGGGTTGAATCAGCCCCAGCATTTT | CASSITHRGLNQPQHF
- | TRBJ2-7 | TRBV9 | - | TGTGCCAGCAGCGTAAGTACGGGTCCCACGGGGGAGCAGTACTTC | CASSVSTGPTGEQYF
- | TRBJ2-1 | TRBV10-1 | - | TGCGCCAGCATACTTGTGAATGAGCAGTTCTTC | CASILVNEQFF
- | TRBJ2-6 | TRBV6-5 | - | TGTGCCAGCAGTTACTTTGGACAATCTGGGGCCAACGTCCTGACTTTC | CASSYFGQSGANVLTF
- | TRBJ1-1 | TRBV9 | - | TGTGCCAGCAGCGCAGGGTTGTTGAACACTGAAGCTTTCTTT | CASSAGLLNTEAFF
- | TRBJ2-1 | TRBV28 | - | TGTGCCAGCCAGAATGAGCAGTTCTTC | CASQNEQFF
- | TRBJ2-2 | TRBV18 | - | TGTGCCAGCTCACCATCGTTGGCTACCGGGGAGCTGTTTTTT | CASSPSLATGELFF
- | TRBJ1-4 | TRBV7-2 | - | TGTGCCAGCAGCTTAGCCGAGAGCGGACAGAATGAAAAACTGTTTTTT | CASSLAESGQNEKLFF
TRBD1 | TRBJ2-2 | TRBV19 | - | TGTGCCAGTAGTATTGAGGGGGCTCGGACCGGGGAGCTGTTTTTT | CASSIEGARTGELFF
TRBD2 | TRBJ2-5 | TRBV7-6 | - | TGTGCCAGCAGCGACCTAGCGGGGGGTTGGGAGACCCAGTACTTC | CASSDLAGGWETQYF
TRBD1 | TRBJ1-6 | TRBV4-1 | - | TGCGCCAGCAGCCTCCGGGACAGGGATTCACCCCTCCACTTT | CASSLRDRDSPLHF
- | TRBJ1-5 | TRBV19 | - | TGTGCCAGTACCCGCGAAGGGGGTTTCGGTCAGCCCCAGCATTTT | CASTREGGFGQPQHF
- | TRBJ2-2 | TRBV11-2 | - | TGTGCCAGCAGCCGCTCCACTAACACCGGGGAGCTGTTTTTT | CASSRSTNTGELFF
- | TRBJ2-5 | TRBV2 | once | TGTGCCAGCAGTGAAGCGCGTGGGGGCAGGGAGACCCAGTACTTC | CASSEARGGRETQYF
TRBD1 | TRBJ2-7 | TRBV28 | - | TGTGCCAGCGCTACAGGGGGCCCCGACCCCTACGAGCAGTACTTC | CASATGGPDPYEQYF
- | TRBJ1-1 | TRBV2 | - | TGTGCCAGCTTCGCGGAGAGGAACACTGAAGCTTTCTTT | CASFAERNTEAFF
TRBD1 | TRBJ2-2 | TRBV5-4 | - | TGTGCCAGCAGCTTGAATCCCGGGACAGGTTACTCCGGGGAGCTGTTTTTT | CASSLNPGTGYSGELFF
TRBD2 | TRBJ2-1 | TRBV10-2 | once | TGCGCCAGCAGTGAACCGGGACTAGTTTCAAAAAGTGAGCAGTTCTTC | CASSEPGLVSKSEQFF
- | TRBJ1-5 | TRBV27 | few | TGTGCCAGCAGTTTTTGGGGCCAGCCCCAGCATTTT | CASSFWGQPQHF
- | TRBJ1-1 | TRBV29-1 | - | TGCAGCGTTCCCACAGGCCCCACTGAAGCTTTCTTT | CSVPTGPTEAFF
TRBD1 | TRBJ2-3 | TRBV2 | - | TGTGCCAGTTACAGGGGTTTGAGCACAGATACGCAGTATTTT | CASYRGLSTDTQYF
- | TRBJ2-2 | TRBV9 | - | TGTGCCAGCAGCGTATCCACGAACACCGGGGAGCTGTTTTTT | CASSVSTNTGELFF
TRBD1 | TRBJ1-1 | TRBV6-5 | - | TGTGCCAGCAGCGTCAGGGGGCTGTATACTGAAGCTTTCTTT | CASSVRGLYTEAFF
- | TRBJ1-2 | TRBV5-1 | - | TGCGCCAGCAGCTTGGGCCCCATTTTGGGGGCGGATGGCTACACCTTC | CASSLGPILGADGYTF
- | TRBJ2-7 | TRBV4-1 | few | TGCGCCAGCAGCTCAATCGCGAGCAGGGATTGGTACGAGCAGTACTTC | CASSSIASRDWYEQYF
TRBD1 | TRBJ2-3 | TRBV5-4 | - | TGTGCCAGCAGCCCAAGGGGGCGAGGCACAGATACGCAGTATTTT | CASSPRGRGTDTQYF
TRBD2 | TRBJ2-7 | TRBV4-1 | many | TGCGCCAGCAGCCAAGCTTTTGCCGGGACTAGCGGGACCTACGAGCAGTACTTC | CASSQAFAGTSGTYEQYF
- | TRBJ1-1 | TRBV6-5 | - | TGTGCCAGCAGCCCCGATTGGGAGGGAAAGACTGAAGCTTTCTTT | CASSPDWEGKTEAFF
TRBD1 | TRBJ2-7 | TRBV6-6 | - | TGTGCCAGCAGCGACAGGGGGTACGAGCAGTACTTC | CASSDRGYEQYF
TRBD2 | TRBJ2-3 | TRBV19 | - | TGTGCCAGCGCGTTGTGGGGTAGCGGGGGGGCAGATACGCAGTATTTT | CASALWGSGGADTQYF
- | TRBJ1-3 | TRBV28 | - | TGTGCCAGCAGTTCCCCCCGGAGGTCTTCTGGAAACACCATATATTTT | CASSSPRRSSGNTIYF
TRBD2 | TRBJ2-7 | TRBV11-3 | once | TGTGCCAGCCCCCTTAAAGGGACTAGCAGATTCGAGCAGTACTTC | CASPLKGTSRFEQYF
- | TRBJ1-1 | TRBV5-1 | - | TGCGCCAGCAGCTTGGGTCGGGGGTTCACTGAAGCTTTCTTT | CASSLGRGFTEAFF
- | TRBJ2-3 | TRBV2 | once | TGTGCCAGCAGTGAGGCGTTAAGGACACCTGGGGCAGATACGCAGTATTTT | CASSEALRTPGADTQYF
TRBD1 | TRBJ2-3 | TRBV5-1 | once | TGCGCCAGCAGCCACCACCGGGACAGGGGGCGCGGAGATACGCAGTATTTT | CASSHHRDRGRGDTQYF
- | TRBJ1-5 | TRBV4-3 | - | TGCGCCAGCAGCCAAGAAGGTCGGGGTGATCAGCCCCAGCATTTT | CASSQEGRGDQPQHF
- | TRBJ1-6 | TRBV7-9 | - | TGTGCCAGCAGCTTAGGAGGGCAGGCCAATTCACCCCTCCACTTT | CASSLGGQANSPLHF
- | TRBJ2-7 | TRBV12-3/TRBV12-4 | - | TGTGCCAGCAGTTTCATCGGGGGATACGAGCAGTACTTC | CASSFIGGYEQYF
- | TRBJ2-7 | TRBV5-4 | - | TGTGCCAGCAGCCCGCGGGCGGGATGGGGCTACGAGCAGTACTTC | CASSPRAGWGYEQYF
TRBD1 | TRBJ2-1 | TRBV6-5 | - | TGTGCCAGCAGTTCCCGACAGGGCCGTTTTTACAATGAGCAGTTCTTC | CASSSRQGRFYNEQFF
- | TRBJ2-5 | TRBV5-6 | - | TGTGCCAGCAGCTTTAGGACAGCCCAAGAGACCCAGTACTTC | CASSFRTAQETQYF
TRBD1 | TRBJ1-5 | TRBV28 | - | TGTGCCAGCAGTCGCCGGGACAGGGGTAATCAGCCCCAGCATTTT | CASSRRDRGNQPQHF
- | TRBJ2-7 | TRBV5-8 | - | TGTGCCAGCAGCTGGAGGGGCTCCGAGCAGTACTTC | CASSWRGSEQYF
- | TRBJ2-3 | TRBV27 | - | TGTGCCAGCAGTTTAGGGACTGGGGGGAATACGCAGTATTTT | CASSLGTGGNTQYF
- | TRBJ2-7 | TRBV14 | - | TGTGCCAGCAGCCAAGGCCGACTAGGCTTGTTTTACGAGCAGTACTTC | CASSQGRLGLFYEQYF
- | TRBJ2-7 | TRBV7-9 | - | TGTGCCAGCAACGGGGGCTCCTACGAGCAGTACTTC | CASNGGSYEQYF
- | TRBJ1-4 | TRBV11-2 | - | TGTGCCAGCAGCCTAGGGGCAGTTAATGAAAAACTGTTTTTT | CASSLGAVNEKLFF
- | TRBJ1-1 | TRBV4-1 | - | TGCGCCAGCAGCCACGACGACAGGAAGAACACTGAAGCTTTCTTT | CASSHDDRKNTEAFF